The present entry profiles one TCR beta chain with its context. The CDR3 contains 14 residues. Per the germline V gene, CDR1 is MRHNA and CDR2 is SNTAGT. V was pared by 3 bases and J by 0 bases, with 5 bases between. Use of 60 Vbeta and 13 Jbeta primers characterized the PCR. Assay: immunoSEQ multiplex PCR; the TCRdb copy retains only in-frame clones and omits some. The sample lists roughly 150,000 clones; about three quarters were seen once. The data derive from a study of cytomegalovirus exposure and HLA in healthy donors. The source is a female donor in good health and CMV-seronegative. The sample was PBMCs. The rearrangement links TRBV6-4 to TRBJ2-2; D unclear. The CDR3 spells CASSDYPNTGELFF. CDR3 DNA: TGTGCCAGCAGTGATTATCCGAACACCGGGGAGCTGTTTTTT.